Listed below are T cell receptor beta chains from one sample, sequenced in a study of shared clonotypes between healthy human individuals. Data came from immunoSEQ multiplex PCR; TCRdb stores just in-frame clones and leaves some out. The sample has 850,000 to 1,100,000 clones; roughly 77% are singletons. Specimen: memory CD4+ T cells from PBMCs. The receptors come from a man younger than 30 in good health. Some clones in this sample may be carry-over from other donors' samples. The CDR3 runs from the conserved cysteine through the conserved F or W. The order of the fields is D gene, clone size, J gene, V gene, CDR3 protein, CDR3 DNA. A D gene is named only where the DNA matches it firmly. Clone size is shown for a subset of rows, as once, few, many or a class of expanded clone.

>NA|NA|TRBJ2-3|TRBV7-9
CASSPLPGGGDTQYF
TGTGCCAGCAGCCCCCTCCCTGGTGGGGGGGATACGCAGTATTTT
>TRBD2|few|TRBJ2-5|TRBV5-1
CASSPGRAGSETQYF
TGCGCCAGCAGCCCCGGGAGGGCCGGGTCGGAGACCCAGTACTTC
>NA|NA|TRBJ2-7|TRBV10-2
CASSDPRQAKYKQYF
TGCGCCAGCAGTGATCCAAGACAGGCAAAGTACAAGCAGTACTTC
>TRBD1|NA|TRBJ2-7|TRBV5-4
CASRDRSSYEQYF
TGTGCCAGCAGGGACAGGTCCTCCTACGAGCAGTACTTC
>NA|NA|TRBJ2-3|TRBV5-1
CASSLGLGRITDTQYF
TGCGCCAGCAGCTTGGGACTGGGACGAATCACAGATACGCAGTATTTT
>NA|once|TRBJ1-4|TRBV6-5
CASSYSGRSNEKLFF
TGTGCCAGCAGTTACTCCGGCCGATCGAATGAAAAACTGTTTTTT
>TRBD2|NA|TRBJ2-1|TRBV5-5
CASSLEAGGYNEQFF
TGTGCCAGCAGCTTGGAGGCGGGAGGCTACAATGAGCAGTTCTTC
>NA|NA|TRBJ1-5|TRBV5-6
CASSLRTGAWGNQPQHF
TGTGCCAGCAGCTTACGAACGGGGGCTTGGGGCAATCAGCCCCAGCATTTT
>TRBD1|few|TRBJ1-5|TRBV2
CASSAKSGGVEPQHF
TGTGCCAGCAGTGCTAAGTCAGGGGGCGTAGAACCCCAGCATTTT
>NA|NA|TRBJ1-2|TRBV7-3
CASSLAKKGPYGYTF
TGTGCCAGCAGCTTAGCGAAGAAGGGGCCATATGGCTACACCTTC
>TRBD2|once|TRBJ2-5|TRBV18
CASSGTSGETQYF
TGTGCCAGCTCCGGGACTAGCGGAGAGACCCAGTACTTC
>NA|NA|TRBJ2-4|TRBV19
CASSIDRDRGNIQYF
TGTGCCAGTAGTATAGATCGGGATCGCGGAAACATTCAGTACTTC
>TRBD1|NA|TRBJ2-2|TRBV18
CASSPGTGGTGELFF
TGTGCCAGCTCACCGGGGACAGGGGGAACCGGGGAGCTGTTTTTT
>NA|NA|TRBJ2-7|TRBV7-2
CASSRTAVQGGYEQYF
TGTGCCAGCAGCCGAACGGCGGTACAGGGAGGTTACGAGCAGTACTTC
>TRBD2|NA|TRBJ2-5|TRBV2
CASSTLAGGGETQYF
TGTGCCAGCAGTACACTAGCGGGAGGTGGGGAGACCCAGTACTTC
>TRBD1|NA|TRBJ2-7|TRBV2
CASSESAGGTEQYF
TGTGCCAGCAGTGAATCAGCAGGGGGTACCGAGCAGTACTTC
>NA|once|TRBJ2-6|TRBV7-9
CASSIQNSGANVLTF
TGTGCCAGCAGCATCCAAAACTCTGGGGCCAACGTCCTGACTTTC
>NA|NA|TRBJ2-7|TRBV10-1
CASSESGNGSYEQYF
TGCGCCAGCAGTGAATCCGGGAACGGCTCCTACGAGCAGTACTTC
>TRBD1|NA|TRBJ2-5|TRBV7-2
CASSAGQGGGQTQYF
TGTGCCAGCAGCGCGGGACAGGGCGGCGGTCAGACCCAGTACTTC
>NA|NA|TRBJ1-4|TRBV7-2
CASSFGGLPNEKLFF
TGTGCCAGCAGCTTTGGGGGTCTTCCTAATGAAAAACTGTTTTTT
>NA|NA|TRBJ2-6|TRBV28
CASSLAGAGANVLTF
TGTGCCAGCAGTTTAGCTGGGGCTGGGGCCAACGTCCTGACTTTC
>NA|NA|TRBJ2-7|TRBV7-2
CASSPGTTHPYEQYF
TGTGCCAGCAGCCCCGGGACAACCCACCCCTACGAGCAGTACTTC
>NA|few|TRBJ1-2|TRBV5-4
CASSQDSWGYTF
TGTGCCAGCAGCCAAGACAGTTGGGGCTACACCTTC
>NA|NA|TRBJ2-1|TRBV7-9
CASSPPGTLYNEQFF
TGTGCCAGCAGCCCCCCCGGGACTTTGTACAATGAGCAGTTCTTC
>NA|NA|TRBJ1-4|TRBV5-6
CASSLLSTGNEKLFF
TGTGCCAGCAGCTTGTTAAGTACAGGGAATGAAAAACTGTTTTTT
>TRBD2|NA|TRBJ2-3|TRBV4-2
CASSQALAGTGATDTQYF
TGTGCCAGCAGCCAAGCCCTAGCGGGTACGGGGGCCACAGATACGCAGTATTTT
>NA|few|TRBJ1-3|TRBV6-1
CASRAPGAGGNTIYF
TGTGCCAGCAGGGCCCCCGGCGCGGGAGGAAACACCATATATTTT
>TRBD1|NA|TRBJ2-7|TRBV10-3
CAISEGTGGYEQYF
TGTGCCATCAGTGAGGGGACAGGGGGCTACGAGCAGTACTTC
>TRBD1|NA|TRBJ1-3|TRBV29-1
CSVGQGANTIYF
TGCAGCGTGGGACAGGGGGCAAACACCATATATTTT